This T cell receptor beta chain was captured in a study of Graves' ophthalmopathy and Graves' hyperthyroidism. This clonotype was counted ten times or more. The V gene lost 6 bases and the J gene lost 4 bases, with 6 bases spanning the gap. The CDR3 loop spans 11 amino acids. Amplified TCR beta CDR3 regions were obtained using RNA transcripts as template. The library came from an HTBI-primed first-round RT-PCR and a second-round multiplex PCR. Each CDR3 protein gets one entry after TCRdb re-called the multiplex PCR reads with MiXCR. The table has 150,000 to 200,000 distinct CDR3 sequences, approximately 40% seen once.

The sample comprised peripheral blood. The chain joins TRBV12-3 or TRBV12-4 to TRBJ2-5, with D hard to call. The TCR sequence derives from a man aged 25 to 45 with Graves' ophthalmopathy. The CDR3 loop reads CASRFRETQYF. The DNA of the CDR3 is TGTGCCAGCAGATTCAGAGAGACCCAGTACTTC.